This T cell receptor (beta chain) stems from a study of cytomegalovirus exposure and HLA in healthy donors. Findings and limits, study-wide: Later on, an analysis found that several of the most significant clusters appeared to be linked to common viral pathogens, which included parvovirus B19. The investigators catalogued 150 to 200 TCR beta chains as cytomegalovirus-associated. At a 0.05 false discovery rate, a later analysis found approximately 17,000 TCR beta sequences to be associated with HLA alleles.

Both 60 Vbeta primers and 13 Jbeta primers went into the PCR. This table comes from immunoSEQ multiplex PCR, and its TCRdb copy is limited to in-frame clones, with some not included. The sample lists roughly 190,000 clones, just under 80% occurring once. The germline CDR1 and CDR2 sequences are SGDLS and YYNGEE. The trim removed 0 bases at V and 0 bases at J, leaving 15 bases unmatched. This CDR3 contains 20 residues. A remark on this clone: Its antigen is not known.

The sample taken for sequencing was PBMCs. The chain employs TRBV9 and TRBJ2-3; 8 bases are a match to TRBD2. This receptor was identified in a female donor in good health and CMV-seronegative. This chain's CDR3 is CASSVEPAGAGRISTDTQYF. Here the CDR3 DNA reads TGTGCCAGCAGCGTAGAACCAGCGGGAGCAGGACGAATTAGCACAGATACGCAGTATTTT. Variable domain in full (rest from reference TRBV9 and TRBJ2-3): DSGVTQTPKHLITATGQRVTLRCSPRSGDLSVYWYQQSLDQGLQFLIQYYNGEERAKGNILERFSAQQFPDLHSELNLSSLELGDSALYFCASSVEPAGAGRISTDTQYFGPGTRLTVL.